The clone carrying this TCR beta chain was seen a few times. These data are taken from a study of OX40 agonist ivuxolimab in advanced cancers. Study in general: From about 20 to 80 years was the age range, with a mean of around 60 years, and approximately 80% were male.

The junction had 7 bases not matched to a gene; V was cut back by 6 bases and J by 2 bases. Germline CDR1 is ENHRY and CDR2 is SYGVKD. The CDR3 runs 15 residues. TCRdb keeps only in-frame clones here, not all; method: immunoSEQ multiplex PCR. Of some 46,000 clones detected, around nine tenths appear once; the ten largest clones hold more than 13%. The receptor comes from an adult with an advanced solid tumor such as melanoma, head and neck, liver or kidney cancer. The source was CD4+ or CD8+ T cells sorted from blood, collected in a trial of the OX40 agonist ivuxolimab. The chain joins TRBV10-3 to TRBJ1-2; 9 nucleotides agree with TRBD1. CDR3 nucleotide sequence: TGTGCCATCAGGGGACAGGGCGACGCAAACTATGGCTACACCTTC. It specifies CAIRGQGDANYGYTF.